This T cell receptor beta chain emerged from a study of CD8+ T cells in alopecia areata. This clone was detected only a few times. Alopecia areata patients gave lesional scalp punch biopsies and peripheral blood samples. It was from PBMCs that CD4+ and CD8+ T cells were sorted. The CDR3 contains 10 residues. Trimming cost V 5 bases and J 7 bases, with 8 bases left between them. Germline V CDR1 and CDR2: SQVTM, ANQGSEA. Sequencing used cDNA as its template, made by extracting RNA and reverse transcribing it. The data were produced by immunoSEQ multiplex PCR, yet TCRdb's version contains in-frame clones alone and is incomplete. The table shows roughly 180,000 clones, with roughly 60% occurring only once.

The source is a human donor with alopecia areata. Sequencing was performed on CD4+ T cells sorted from blood, taken at week 0. The chain recombines TRBV29-1 with TRBJ1-1; D gene uncertain. CDR3 coding DNA: TGCAGCGTTCAACATGGTGAAGCTTTCTTT. Its translation: CSVQHGEAFF.